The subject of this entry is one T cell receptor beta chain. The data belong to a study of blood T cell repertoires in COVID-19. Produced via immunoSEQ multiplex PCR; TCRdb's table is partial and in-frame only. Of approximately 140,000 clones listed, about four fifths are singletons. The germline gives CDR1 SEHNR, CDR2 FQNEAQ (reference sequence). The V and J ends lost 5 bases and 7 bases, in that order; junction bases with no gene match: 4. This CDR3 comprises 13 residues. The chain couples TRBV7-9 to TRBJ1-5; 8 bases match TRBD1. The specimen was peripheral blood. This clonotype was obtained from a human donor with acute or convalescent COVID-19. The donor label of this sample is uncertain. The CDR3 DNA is TGTGCCAGCAGCCTCGGACAGGGACAGCCCCAGCATTTT. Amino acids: CASSLGQGQPQHF.